The 10 T cell receptor beta chains below come from one sample, sequenced in a study of early T cells in non-severe SARS-CoV-2 infection. TCRdb re-derived calls from the 5' RACE reads in MiXCR, one entry per CDR3 protein. The table has roughly 51,000 distinct CDR3 sequences, approximately 8.1% seen once. Sequencing was done on a sample of whole blood. The source is an adult who was a healthcare worker with PCR-confirmed SARS-CoV-2 infection or an uninfected control (not recorded which).

This clonotype was observed a handful of times. The chain uses TRBV19 and TRBJ2-7, with 10 bases matching TRBD1. The junction had 4 bases not matched to a gene; V was cut back by 5 bases and J by 0 bases. CDR1 and CDR2 (germline): LNHDA, SQIVND (reference sequence). The CDR3 sequence is 15 residues long. The CDR3 spells CASSDRGRSSYEQYF. CDR3 sequence (DNA): TGTGCCAGTAGTGACAGGGGGCGAAGCTCCTACGAGCAGTACTTC.

This clonotype was detected many times. This chain connects TRBV20-1 to TRBJ1-2; 8 bases agree with TRBD1. Germline V gene data show CDR1 as DFQATT and CDR2 as SNEGSKA (reference sequence). The CDR3 is 14 amino acids. J lost 2 bases, V lost 4 bases, and 6 bases had no gene match. This chain's CDR3 is CSAITGGFNYGYTF. The CDR3 DNA reads as TGCAGTGCTATTACAGGGGGTTTCAACTATGGCTACACCTTC.

This clonotype was found many times. The rearrangement links TRBV28 to TRBJ2-3; TRBD2 agrees at 7 bases. V lost 1 base and J lost 9; bases outside the gene matches: 13. CDR3 size: 16 residues. Germline V lookup: CDR1 MDHEN, CDR2 SYDVKM. The DNA for the CDR3 is TGTGCCAGCAGTTTATCGGCTTTAGCGGGCCGGACGACGCAGTATTTT. Its translation: CASSLSALAGRTTQYF.

This clonotype appeared many times. V usage is TRBV20-1 and J usage is TRBJ1-6, with D unresolved. Per germline, CDR1 DFQATT and CDR2 SNEGSKA (reference sequence). V shed 3 bases and J shed 9 bases, with 12 bases lying between them. This CDR3 contains 13 residues. The DNA of the CDR3 is TGCAGTGCTAGCCGGCGAGGAGGTTCACCCCTCCACTTT. Amino acids: CSASRRGGSPLHF.

J is TRBJ1-6 and V is TRBV12-3 or TRBV12-4; TRBD1 aligns across 12 bases. V lost 5 bases and J lost 8; bases outside the gene matches: 7. The CDR3 totals 16 residues. The CDR3 coding sequence is TGTGCCAGCAGTACACCCGGGACAGGGGGCGATTCACCCCTCCACTTT. This gives the protein CASSTPGTGGDSPLHF.

The chain joins TRBV12-3 or TRBV12-4 to TRBJ2-3; 9 bases fit TRBD2. V trimming: 3 bases; J trimming: 0 bases; junction bases outside the gene matches: 1. This CDR3 has 15 residues. DNA of the CDR3: TGTGCCAGCAGTTTCCTAGCGGGGAGCACAGATACGCAGTATTTT. This gives the protein CASSFLAGSTDTQYF.

Only a few counts were recorded for this clonotype. The chain recombines TRBV5-4 with TRBJ1-2, with 10 bases lining up with TRBD1. The CDR3 loop spans 16 amino acids. Trimming removed 4 bases from V and 0 bases from J; junction bases left unmatched: 6. CDR1 is SGHNT, CDR2 YYREEE, per germline (reference sequence). The CDR3 is CASSPPGQGSNYGYTF. As DNA, the CDR3 is TGTGCCAGCAGCCCACCGGGACAGGGGTCTAACTATGGCTACACCTTC.

This clonotype has ten or more counts. The genes are TRBV28 and TRBJ1-3; 9 bases align to TRBD1. Germline V gene data show CDR1 as MDHEN and CDR2 as SYDVKM. The CDR3 consists of 15 residues. Losses at the gene ends were 3 bases for V and 4 bases for J; bases not matched to a gene: 4. The CDR3 reads CASSFGGTGGNTIYF. In DNA form, the CDR3 reads TGTGCCAGCAGTTTCGGCGGGACAGGGGGAAACACCATATATTTT.

This clonotype is labeled medium-sized. This chain joins TRBV28 and TRBJ1-5; unclear D gene. The CDR3 totals 14 residues. The V and J ends lost 3 bases and 4 bases respectively, with 10 bases between them. The V gene's germline CDR1 is MDHEN and CDR2 SYDVKM. The CDR3, as DNA: TGTGCCAGCAGTTTCGAGGATGGGAATCAGCCCCAGCATTTT. Its protein product is CASSFEDGNQPQHF.

This clonotype was recorded at least ten times. The J gene is TRBJ1-1, the V gene TRBV6-6, with D uncertain. Germline V lookup: CDR1 MNHNY, CDR2 SVGAGI (reference sequence). Trimming shortened V by 10 bases and J by 4 bases, and 16 bases separated the two germline ends. The CDR3 length is 13 residues. The CDR3 protein is CATLSPPSTEAFF. CDR3 nucleotides: TGTGCCACGCTAAGTCCCCCGAGCACTGAAGCTTTCTTT.